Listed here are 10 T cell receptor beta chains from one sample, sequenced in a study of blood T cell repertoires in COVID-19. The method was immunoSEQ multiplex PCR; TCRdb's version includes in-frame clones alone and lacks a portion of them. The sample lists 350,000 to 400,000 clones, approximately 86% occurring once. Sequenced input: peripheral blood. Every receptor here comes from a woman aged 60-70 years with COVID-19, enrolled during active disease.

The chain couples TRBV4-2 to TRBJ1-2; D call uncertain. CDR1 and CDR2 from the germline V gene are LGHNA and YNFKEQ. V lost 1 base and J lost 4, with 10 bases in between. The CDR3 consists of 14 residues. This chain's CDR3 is CASSQGGGSYGYTF. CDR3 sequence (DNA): TGTGCCAGCAGCCAAGGGGGAGGTAGCTATGGCTACACCTTC.

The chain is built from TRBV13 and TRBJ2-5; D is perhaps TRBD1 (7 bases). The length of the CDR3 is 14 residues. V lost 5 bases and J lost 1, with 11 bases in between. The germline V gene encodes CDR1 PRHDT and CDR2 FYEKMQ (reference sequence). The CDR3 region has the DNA TGTGCCAGCAGCCCGCAGGGGGGCCAAGAGACCCAGTACTTC. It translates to CASSPQGGQETQYF.

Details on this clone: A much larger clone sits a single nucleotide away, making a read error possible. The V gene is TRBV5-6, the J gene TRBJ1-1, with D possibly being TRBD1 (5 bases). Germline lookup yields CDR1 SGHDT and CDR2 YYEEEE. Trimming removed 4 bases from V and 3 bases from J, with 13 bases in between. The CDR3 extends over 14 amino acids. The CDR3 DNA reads TGTGCCAGCAGCCTACTGGGGGGTGACACTGAAGCTTTCTTT. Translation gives CASSLLGGDTEAFF.

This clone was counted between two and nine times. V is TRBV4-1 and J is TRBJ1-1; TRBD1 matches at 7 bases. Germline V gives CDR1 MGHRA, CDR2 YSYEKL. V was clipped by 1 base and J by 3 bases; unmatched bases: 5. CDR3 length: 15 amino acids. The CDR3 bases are TGCGCCAGCAGCCAAGTTCCAGACAGGGACACTGAAGCTTTCTTT. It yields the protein CASSQVPDRDTEAFF.

The CDR3 sequence: CASSRYPVSNQPQHF. DNA for the CDR3: TGTGCCAGCAGTAGATACCCAGTTAGCAATCAGCCCCAGCATTTT. V is TRBV6-5 and J is TRBJ1-5; D gene unclear. CDR1 MNHEY and CDR2 SVGAGI come from the germline V gene. The V and J ends lost 5 bases and 0 bases respectively, with 11 bases between them. The CDR3 is 15 residues long.

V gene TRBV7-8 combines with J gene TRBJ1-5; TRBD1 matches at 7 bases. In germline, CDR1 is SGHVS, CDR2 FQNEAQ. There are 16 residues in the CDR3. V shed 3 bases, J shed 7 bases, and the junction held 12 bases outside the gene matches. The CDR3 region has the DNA TGTGCCAGCAGCTTGAAACGGACAGGCAGGCACCAGCCCCAGCATTTT. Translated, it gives CASSLKRTGRHQPQHF.

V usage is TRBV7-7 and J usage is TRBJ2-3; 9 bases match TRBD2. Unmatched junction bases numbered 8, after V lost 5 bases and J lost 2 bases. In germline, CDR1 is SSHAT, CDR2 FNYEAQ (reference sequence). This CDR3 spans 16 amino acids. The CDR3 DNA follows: TGTGCCAGCAGCCCTGGAAGCGGGGGGACCACAGATACGCAGTATTTT. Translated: CASSPGSGGTTDTQYF.

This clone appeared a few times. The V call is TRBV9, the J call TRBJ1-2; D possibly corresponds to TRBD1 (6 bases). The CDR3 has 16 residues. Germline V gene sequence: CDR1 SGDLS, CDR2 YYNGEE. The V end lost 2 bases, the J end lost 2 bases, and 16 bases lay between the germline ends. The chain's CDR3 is CASSVAGAPLNYGYTF. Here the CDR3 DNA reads TGTGCCAGCAGCGTGGCGGGGGCACCACTAAACTATGGCTACACCTTC.

The CDR3 loop is CASSPAWRVSDTEAFF. CDR3 coding DNA: TGTGCAAGCTCCCCTGCGTGGAGGGTTTCAGACACTGAAGCTTTCTTT. The chain is built from TRBV27 and TRBJ1-1; no clear D. There are 16 residues in the CDR3. CDR1 and CDR2 from the germline V gene are MNHEY and SMNVEV (reference sequence).

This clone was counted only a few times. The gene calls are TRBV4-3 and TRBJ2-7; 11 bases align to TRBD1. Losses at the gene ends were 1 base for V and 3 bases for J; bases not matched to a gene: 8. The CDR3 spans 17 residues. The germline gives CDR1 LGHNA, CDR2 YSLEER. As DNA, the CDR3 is TGCGCCAGCAGCCAAGGGAATCGGGGACAGGGGGGCTACGAGCAGTACTTC. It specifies CASSQGNRGQGGYEQYF.